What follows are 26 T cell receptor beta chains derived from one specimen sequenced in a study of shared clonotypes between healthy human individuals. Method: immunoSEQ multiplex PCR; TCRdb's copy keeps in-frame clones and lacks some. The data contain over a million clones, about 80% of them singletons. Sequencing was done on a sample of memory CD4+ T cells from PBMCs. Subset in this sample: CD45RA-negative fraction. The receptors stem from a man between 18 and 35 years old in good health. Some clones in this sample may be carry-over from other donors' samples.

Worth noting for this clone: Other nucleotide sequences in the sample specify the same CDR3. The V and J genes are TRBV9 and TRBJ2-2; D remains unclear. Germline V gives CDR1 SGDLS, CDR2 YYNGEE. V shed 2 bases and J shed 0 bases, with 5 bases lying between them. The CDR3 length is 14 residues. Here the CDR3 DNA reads TGTGCCAGCAGCGTCGGCCCGAACACCGGGGAGCTGTTTTTT. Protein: CASSVGPNTGELFF.

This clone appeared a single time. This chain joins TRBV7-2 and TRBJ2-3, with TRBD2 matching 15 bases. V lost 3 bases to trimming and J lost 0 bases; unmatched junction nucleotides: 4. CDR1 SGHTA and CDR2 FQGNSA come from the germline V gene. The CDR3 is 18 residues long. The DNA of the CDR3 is TGTGCCAGCAGCTTGGGACTAGCGGGGGGATCTAGCACAGATACGCAGTATTTT. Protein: CASSLGLAGGSSTDTQYF.

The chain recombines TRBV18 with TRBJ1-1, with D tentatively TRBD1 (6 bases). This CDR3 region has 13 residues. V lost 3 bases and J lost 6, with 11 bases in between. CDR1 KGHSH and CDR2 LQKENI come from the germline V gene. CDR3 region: CASSPGATSEAFF. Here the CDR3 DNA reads TGTGCCAGCTCACCGGGGGCGACGTCTGAAGCTTTCTTT. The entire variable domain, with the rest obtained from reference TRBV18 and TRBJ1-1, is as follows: NAGVMQNPRHLVRRRGQEARLRCSPMKGHSHVYWYRQLPEEGLKFMVYLQKENIIDESGMPKERFSAEFPKEGPSILRIQQVVRGDSAAYFCASSPGATSEAFFGQGTRLTVV.

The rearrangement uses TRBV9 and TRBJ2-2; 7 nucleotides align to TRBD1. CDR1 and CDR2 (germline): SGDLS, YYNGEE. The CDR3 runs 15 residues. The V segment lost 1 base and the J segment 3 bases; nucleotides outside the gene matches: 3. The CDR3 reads CASSVRTGDTGELFF. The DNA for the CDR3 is TGTGCCAGCAGCGTACGGACAGGCGACACCGGGGAGCTGTTTTTT. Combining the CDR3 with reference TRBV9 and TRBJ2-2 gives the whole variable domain DSGVTQTPKHLITATGQRVTLRCSPRSGDLSVYWYQQSLDQGLQFLIQYYNGEERAKGNILERFSAQQFPDLHSELNLSSLELGDSALYFCASSVRTGDTGELFFGEGSRLTVL.

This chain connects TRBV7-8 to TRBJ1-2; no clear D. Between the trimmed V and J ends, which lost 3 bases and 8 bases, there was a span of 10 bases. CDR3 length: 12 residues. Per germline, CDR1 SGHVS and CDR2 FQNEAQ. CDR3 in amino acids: CASSLEPGGYTF. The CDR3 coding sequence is TGTGCCAGCAGCTTGGAGCCCGGAGGCTACACCTTC.

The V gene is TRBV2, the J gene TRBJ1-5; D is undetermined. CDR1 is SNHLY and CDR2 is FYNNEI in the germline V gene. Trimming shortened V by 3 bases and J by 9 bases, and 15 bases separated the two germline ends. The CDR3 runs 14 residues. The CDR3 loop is CASSDTGQRRPQHF. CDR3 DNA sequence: TGTGCCAGCAGTGATACCGGGCAGAGGCGGCCCCAGCATTTT.

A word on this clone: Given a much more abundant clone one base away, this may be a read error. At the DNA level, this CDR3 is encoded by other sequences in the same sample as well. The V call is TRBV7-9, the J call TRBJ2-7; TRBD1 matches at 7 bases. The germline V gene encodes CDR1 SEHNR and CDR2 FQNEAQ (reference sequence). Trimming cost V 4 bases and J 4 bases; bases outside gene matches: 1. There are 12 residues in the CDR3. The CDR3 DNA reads TGTGCCAGCAGCTCACAGGGGTACGAGCAGTACTTC. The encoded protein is CASSSQGYEQYF.

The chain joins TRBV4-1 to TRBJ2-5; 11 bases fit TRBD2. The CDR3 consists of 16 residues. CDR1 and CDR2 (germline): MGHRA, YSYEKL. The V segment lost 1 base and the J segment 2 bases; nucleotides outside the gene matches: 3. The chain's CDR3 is CASSQGGLADQETQYF. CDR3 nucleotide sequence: TGCGCCAGCAGCCAAGGGGGACTAGCGGATCAAGAGACCCAGTACTTC.

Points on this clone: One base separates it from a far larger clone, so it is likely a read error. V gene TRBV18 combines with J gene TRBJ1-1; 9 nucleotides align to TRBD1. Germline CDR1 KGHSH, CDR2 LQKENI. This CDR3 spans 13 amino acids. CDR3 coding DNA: TGTGCCAGCTCCGGACAGGGGAACGCTGAAGCTTTCTTT. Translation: CASSGQGNAEAFF.

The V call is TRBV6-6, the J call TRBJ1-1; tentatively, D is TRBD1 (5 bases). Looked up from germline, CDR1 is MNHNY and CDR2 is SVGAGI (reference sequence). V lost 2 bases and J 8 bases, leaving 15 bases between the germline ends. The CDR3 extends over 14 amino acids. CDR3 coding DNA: TGTGCCAGCAGTTACAGCGACAGAGTTATAGAAGCTTTCTTT. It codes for CASSYSDRVIEAFF.

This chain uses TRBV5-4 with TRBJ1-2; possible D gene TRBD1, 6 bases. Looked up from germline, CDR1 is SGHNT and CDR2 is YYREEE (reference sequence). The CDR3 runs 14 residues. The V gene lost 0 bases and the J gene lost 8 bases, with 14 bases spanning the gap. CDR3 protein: CASSLAGGGVGYTF. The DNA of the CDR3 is TGTGCCAGCAGCTTGGCCGGAGGGGGTGTGGGCTACACCTTC.

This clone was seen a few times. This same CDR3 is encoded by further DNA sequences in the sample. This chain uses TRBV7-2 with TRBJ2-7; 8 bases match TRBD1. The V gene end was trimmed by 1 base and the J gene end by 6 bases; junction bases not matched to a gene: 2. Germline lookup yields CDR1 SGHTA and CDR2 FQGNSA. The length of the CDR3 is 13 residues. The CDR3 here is CASSLVQGGEQYF. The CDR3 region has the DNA TGTGCCAGCAGCTTAGTACAGGGGGGCGAGCAGTACTTC. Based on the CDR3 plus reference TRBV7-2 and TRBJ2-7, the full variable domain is GAGVSQSPSNKVTEKGKDVELRCDPISGHTALYWYRQSLGQGLEFLIYFQGNSAPDKSGLPSDRFSAERTGGSVSTLTIQRTQQEDSAVYLCASSLVQGGEQYFGPGTRLTVT.

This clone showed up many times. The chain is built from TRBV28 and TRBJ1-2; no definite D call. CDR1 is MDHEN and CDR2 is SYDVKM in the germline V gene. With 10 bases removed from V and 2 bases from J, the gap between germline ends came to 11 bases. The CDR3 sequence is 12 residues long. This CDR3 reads CATAVGNYGYTF. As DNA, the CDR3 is TGTGCCACCGCAGTGGGGAACTATGGCTACACCTTC.

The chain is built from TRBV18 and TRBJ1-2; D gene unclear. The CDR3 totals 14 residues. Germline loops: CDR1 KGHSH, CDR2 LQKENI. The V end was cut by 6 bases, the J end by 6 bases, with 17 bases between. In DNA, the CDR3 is TGTGCCAGCTCCAATTCCTGGGTAGGAGATGGCTACACCTTC. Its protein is CASSNSWVGDGYTF.

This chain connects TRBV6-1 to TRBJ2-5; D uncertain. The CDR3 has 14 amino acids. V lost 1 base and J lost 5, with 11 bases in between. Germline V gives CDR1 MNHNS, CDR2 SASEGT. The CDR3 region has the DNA TGTGCCAGCAGTGAAGGGGTCTTCGGGGAGACCCAGTACTTC. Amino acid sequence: CASSEGVFGETQYF.

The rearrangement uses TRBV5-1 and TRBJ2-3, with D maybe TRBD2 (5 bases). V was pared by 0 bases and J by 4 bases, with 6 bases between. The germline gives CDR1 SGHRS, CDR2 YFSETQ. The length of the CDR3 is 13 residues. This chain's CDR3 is CASSLDGADTQYF. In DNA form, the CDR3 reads TGCGCCAGCAGCTTGGACGGGGCAGATACGCAGTATTTT.

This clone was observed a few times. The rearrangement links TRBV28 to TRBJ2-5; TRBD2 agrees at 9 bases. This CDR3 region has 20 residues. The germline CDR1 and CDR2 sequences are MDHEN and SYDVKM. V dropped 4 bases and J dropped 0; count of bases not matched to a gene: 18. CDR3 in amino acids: CASSSPTLSGSPRYQETQYF. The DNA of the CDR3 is TGTGCCAGCAGTTCCCCAACCCTTAGCGGGAGCCCCCGGTACCAAGAGACCCAGTACTTC.

CDR3 loop: CASSYSKGGPDTQYF. The CDR3 bases are TGTGCCAGCAGTTACTCGAAAGGGGGGCCAGATACGCAGTATTTT. The chain employs TRBV6-5 and TRBJ2-3; TRBD1 or TRBD2 may be the D gene (6 bases each). CDR3 size: 15 residues. Germline lookup yields CDR1 MNHEY and CDR2 SVGAGI. Trimming took 0 bases from V and 4 from J, leaving 11 bases between them.

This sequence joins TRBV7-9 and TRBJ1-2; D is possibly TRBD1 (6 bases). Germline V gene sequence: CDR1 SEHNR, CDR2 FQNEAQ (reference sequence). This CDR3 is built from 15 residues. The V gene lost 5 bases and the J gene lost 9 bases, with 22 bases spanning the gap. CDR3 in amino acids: CASSKHMTGRRSYTF. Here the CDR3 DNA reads TGTGCCAGCAGCAAACATATGACAGGAAGGAGAAGCTACACCTTC.

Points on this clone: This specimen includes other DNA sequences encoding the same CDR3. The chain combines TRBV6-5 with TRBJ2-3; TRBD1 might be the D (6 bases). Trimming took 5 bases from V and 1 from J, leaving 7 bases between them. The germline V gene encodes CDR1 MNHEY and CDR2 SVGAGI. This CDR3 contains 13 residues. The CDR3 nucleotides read TGTGCCAGCAGTCGACAGGGCACAGATACGCAGTATTTT. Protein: CASSRQGTDTQYF.

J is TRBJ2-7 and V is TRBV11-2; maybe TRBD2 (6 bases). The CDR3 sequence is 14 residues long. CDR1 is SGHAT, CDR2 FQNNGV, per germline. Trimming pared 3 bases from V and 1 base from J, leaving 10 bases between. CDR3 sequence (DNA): TGTGCCAGCAGCTTCACGGCGGGATCCTACGAGCAGTACTTC. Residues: CASSFTAGSYEQYF.

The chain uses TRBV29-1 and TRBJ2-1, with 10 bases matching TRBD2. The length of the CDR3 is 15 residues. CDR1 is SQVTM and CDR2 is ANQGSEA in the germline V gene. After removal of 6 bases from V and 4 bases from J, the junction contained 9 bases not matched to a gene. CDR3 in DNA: TGCAGCGTAGACTCGACTAGCGGGCCGTACAATGAGCAGTTCTTC. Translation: CSVDSTSGPYNEQFF.

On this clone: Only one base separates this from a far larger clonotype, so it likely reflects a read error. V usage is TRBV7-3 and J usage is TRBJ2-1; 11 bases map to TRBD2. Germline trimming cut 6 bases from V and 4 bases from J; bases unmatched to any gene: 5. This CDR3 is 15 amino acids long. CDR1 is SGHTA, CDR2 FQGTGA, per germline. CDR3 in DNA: TGTGCCAGCAGTTCGGGACTAGCGGATTACAATGAGCAGTTCTTC. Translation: CASSSGLADYNEQFF.

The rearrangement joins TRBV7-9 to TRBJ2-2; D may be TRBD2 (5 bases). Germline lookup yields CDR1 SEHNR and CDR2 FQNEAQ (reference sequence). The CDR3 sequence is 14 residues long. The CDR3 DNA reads TGTGCTCATTCGGGATCCGGGAACACCGGGGAGCTGTTTTTT. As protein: CAHSGSGNTGELFF.

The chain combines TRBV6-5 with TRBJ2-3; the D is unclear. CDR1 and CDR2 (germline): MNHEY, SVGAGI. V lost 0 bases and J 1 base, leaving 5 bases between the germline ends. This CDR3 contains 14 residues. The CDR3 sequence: CASSYSPRTDTQYF. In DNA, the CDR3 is TGTGCCAGCAGTTACTCCCCTCGCACAGATACGCAGTATTTT.

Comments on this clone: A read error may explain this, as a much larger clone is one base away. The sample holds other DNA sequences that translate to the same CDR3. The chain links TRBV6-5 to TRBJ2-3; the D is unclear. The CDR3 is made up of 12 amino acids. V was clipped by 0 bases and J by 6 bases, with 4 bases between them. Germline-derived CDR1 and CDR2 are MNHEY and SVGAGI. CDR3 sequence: CASSYSGDTQYF. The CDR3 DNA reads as TGTGCCAGCAGTTACTCGGGGGATACGCAGTATTTT.